This T cell receptor (beta chain) is drawn from a study of T cell responses to AZD1222 COVID-19 vaccine. Study in general: Second-dose intervals of approximately 4 or approximately 12 weeks were pooled. Study-level findings and limits: Baseline antibody screening turned up just a handful of seropositive AZD1222 recipients. The donor cohort was predominantly white British with a female majority, and clonal diversity may have been underestimated.

About this clone itself: The antigen remains undetermined.

Repertoires were generated with immunoSEQ multiplex PCR, while TCRdb's copy carries only in-frame clones and drops some. The table shows over 95,000 clones, with 80% to 90% occurring only once. V was shortened by 6 bases and J by 3 bases, with 5 bases between the two germline ends. Germline-derived CDR1 and CDR2 are DFQATT and SNEGSKA (reference sequence). This CDR3 comprises 10 residues. This TCR was sampled from an adult in good health. The chain recombines TRBV20-1 with TRBJ1-2; D is uncertain. This specimen consisted of peripheral blood, obtained on day 0 of AZD1222 vaccination. Here the CDR3 DNA reads TGCAGTGCCACAGACTATGGCTACACCTTC. Translated, it gives CSATDYGYTF.